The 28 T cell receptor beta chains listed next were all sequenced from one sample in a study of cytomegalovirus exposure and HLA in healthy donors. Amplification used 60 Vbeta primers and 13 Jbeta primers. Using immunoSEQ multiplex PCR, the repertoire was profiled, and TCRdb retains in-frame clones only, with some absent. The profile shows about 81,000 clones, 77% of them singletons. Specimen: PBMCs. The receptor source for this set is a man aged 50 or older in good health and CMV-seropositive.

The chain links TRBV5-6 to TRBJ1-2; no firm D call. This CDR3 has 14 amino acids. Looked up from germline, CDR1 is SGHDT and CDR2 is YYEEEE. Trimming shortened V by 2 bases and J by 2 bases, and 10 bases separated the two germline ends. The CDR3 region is CASSLFSENYGYTF. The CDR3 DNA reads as TGTGCCAGCAGCTTATTTAGCGAGAACTATGGCTACACCTTC.

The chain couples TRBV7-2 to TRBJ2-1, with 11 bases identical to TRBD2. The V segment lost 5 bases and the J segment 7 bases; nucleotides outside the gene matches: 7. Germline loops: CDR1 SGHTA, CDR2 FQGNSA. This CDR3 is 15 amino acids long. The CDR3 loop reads CASSLTSGSVNEQFF. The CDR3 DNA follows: TGTGCCAGCAGCCTCACTAGCGGGAGCGTGAATGAGCAGTTCTTC.

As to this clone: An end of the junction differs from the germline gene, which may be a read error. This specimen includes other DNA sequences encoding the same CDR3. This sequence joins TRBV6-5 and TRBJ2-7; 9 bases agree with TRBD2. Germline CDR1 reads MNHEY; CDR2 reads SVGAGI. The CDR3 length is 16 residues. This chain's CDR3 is CASSLLTSGHSYEQYF. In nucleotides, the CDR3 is TGCGCCAGCAGTTTATTGACTAGCGGACACTCCTACGAGCAGTACTTC.

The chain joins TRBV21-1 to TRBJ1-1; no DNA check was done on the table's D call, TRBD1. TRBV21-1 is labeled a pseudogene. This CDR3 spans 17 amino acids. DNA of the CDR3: TGTGCCAGCAGCAATCAAGGGGGCCGCTCCATGAACACTGAAGCTTTCTTT. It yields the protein CASSNQGGRSMNTEAFF.

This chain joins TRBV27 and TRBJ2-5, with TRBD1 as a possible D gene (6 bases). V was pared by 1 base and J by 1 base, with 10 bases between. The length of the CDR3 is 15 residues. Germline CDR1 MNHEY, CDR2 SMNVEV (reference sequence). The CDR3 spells CASSLWGQGQETQYF. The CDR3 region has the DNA TGTGCCAGCAGTTTATGGGGGCAGGGCCAAGAGACCCAGTACTTC.

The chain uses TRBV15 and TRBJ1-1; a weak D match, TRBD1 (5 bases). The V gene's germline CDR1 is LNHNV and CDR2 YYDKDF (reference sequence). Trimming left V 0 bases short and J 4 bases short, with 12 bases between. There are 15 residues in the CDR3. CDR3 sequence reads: CATSRDPGLITEAFF. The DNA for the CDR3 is TGTGCCACCAGCAGAGACCCGGGACTTATCACTGAAGCTTTCTTT.

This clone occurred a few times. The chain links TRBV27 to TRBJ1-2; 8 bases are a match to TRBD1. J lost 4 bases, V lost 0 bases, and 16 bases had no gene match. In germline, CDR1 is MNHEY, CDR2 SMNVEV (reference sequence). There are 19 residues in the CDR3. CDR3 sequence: CASSLSRAGTGGPTYGYTF. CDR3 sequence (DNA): TGTGCCAGCAGTTTATCTCGAGCCGGGACAGGAGGTCCTACCTATGGCTACACCTTC.

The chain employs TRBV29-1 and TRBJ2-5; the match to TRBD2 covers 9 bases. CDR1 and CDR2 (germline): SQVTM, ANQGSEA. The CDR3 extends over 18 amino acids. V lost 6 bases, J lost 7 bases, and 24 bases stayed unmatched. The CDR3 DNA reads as TGCAGCGTCCTTTGGGTCAGCTATGGCGGGAGGGCTTCTAGGACCCAGTACTTC. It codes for CSVLWVSYGGRASRTQYF. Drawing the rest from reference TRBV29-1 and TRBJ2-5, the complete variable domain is SAVISQKPSRDICQRGTSLTIQCQVDSQVTMMFWYRQQPGQSLTLIATANQGSEATYESGFVIDKFPISRPNLTFSTLTVSNMSPEDSSIYLCSVLWVSYGGRASRTQYFGPGTRLLVL.

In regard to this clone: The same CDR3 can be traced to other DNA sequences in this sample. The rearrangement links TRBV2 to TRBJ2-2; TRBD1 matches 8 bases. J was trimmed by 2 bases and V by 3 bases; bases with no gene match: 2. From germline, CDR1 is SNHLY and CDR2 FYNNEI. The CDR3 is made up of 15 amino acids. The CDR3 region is CASSEQGANTGELFF. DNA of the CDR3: TGTGCCAGCAGTGAGCAGGGGGCTAACACCGGGGAGCTGTTTTTT. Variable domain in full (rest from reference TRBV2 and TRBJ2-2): EPEVTQTPSHQVTQMGQEVILRCVPISNHLYFYWYRQILGQKVEFLVSFYNNEISEKSEIFDDQFSVERPDGSNFTLKIRSTKLEDSAMYFCASSEQGANTGELFFGEGSRLTVL.

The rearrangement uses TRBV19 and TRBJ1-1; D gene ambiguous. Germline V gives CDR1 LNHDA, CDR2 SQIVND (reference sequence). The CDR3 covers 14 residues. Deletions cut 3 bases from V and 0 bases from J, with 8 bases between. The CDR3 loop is CASSMRAVNTEAFF. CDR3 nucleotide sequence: TGTGCCAGTAGTATGCGGGCCGTGAACACTGAAGCTTTCTTT. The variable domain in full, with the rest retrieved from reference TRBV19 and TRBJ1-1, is DGGITQSPKYLFRKEGQNVTLSCEQNLNHDAMYWYRQDPGQGLRLIYYSQIVNDFQKGDIAEGYSVSREKKESFPLTVTSAQKNPTAFYLCASSMRAVNTEAFFGQGTRLTVV.

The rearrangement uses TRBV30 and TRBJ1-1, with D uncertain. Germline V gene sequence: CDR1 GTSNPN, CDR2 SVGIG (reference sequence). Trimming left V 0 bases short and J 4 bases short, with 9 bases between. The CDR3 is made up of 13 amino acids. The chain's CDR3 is CAWSVEGGTEAFF. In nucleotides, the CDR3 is TGTGCCTGGAGTGTAGAGGGAGGCACTGAAGCTTTCTTT.

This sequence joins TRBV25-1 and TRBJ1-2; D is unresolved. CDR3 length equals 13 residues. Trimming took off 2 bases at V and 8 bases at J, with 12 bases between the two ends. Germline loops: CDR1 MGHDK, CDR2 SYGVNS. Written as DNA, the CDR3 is TGTGCCAGCAGTGAAGGCCCGGGAAGCGGCTACACCTTC. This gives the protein CASSEGPGSGYTF.

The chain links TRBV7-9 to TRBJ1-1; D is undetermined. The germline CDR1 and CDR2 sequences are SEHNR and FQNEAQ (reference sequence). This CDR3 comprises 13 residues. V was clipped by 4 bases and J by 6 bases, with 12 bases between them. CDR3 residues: CASSWRDGSEAFF. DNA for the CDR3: TGTGCCAGCAGCTGGCGGGATGGGTCTGAAGCTTTCTTT.

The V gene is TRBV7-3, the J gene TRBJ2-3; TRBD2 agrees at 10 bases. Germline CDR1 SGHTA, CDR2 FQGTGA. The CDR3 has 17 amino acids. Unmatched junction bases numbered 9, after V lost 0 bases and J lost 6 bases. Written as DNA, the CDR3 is TGTGCCAGCAGCTTAACGTCTAGCGGGAGTTTTTTGGATACGCAGTATTTT. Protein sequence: CASSLTSSGSFLDTQYF.

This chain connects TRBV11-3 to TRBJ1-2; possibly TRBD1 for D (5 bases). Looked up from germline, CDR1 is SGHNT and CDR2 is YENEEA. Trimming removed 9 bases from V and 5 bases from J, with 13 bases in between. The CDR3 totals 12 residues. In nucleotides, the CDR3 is TGTGCCAGTGCTTCGGGGGTATATGGCTACACCTTC. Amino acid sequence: CASASGVYGYTF.

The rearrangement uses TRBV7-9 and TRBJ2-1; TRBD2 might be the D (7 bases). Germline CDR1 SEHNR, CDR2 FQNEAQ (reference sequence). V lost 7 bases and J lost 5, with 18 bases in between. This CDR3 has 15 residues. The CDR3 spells CASTQGGGTNNEQFF. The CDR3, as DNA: TGTGCCAGCACCCAAGGGGGGGGCACGAACAATGAGCAGTTCTTC.

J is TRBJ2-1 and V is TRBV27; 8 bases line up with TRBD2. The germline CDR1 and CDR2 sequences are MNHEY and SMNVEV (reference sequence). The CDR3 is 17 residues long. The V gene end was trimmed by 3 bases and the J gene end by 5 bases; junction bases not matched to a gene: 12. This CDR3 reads CASSFGGAPGINNEQFF. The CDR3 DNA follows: TGTGCCAGCAGTTTCGGGGGGGCGCCGGGGATCAACAATGAGCAGTTCTTC.

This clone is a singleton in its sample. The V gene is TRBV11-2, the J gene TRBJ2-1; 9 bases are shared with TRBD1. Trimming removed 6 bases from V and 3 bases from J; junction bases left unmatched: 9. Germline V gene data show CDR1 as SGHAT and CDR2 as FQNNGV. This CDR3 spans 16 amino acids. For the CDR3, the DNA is TGTGCCAGCAGTTTTTTACAGGGGGCAGGCTACAATGAGCAGTTCTTC. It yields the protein CASSFLQGAGYNEQFF. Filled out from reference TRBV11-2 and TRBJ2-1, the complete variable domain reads EAGVAQSPRYKIIEKRQSVAFWCNPISGHATLYWYQQILGQGPKLLIQFQNNGVVDDSQLPKDRFSAERLKGVDSTLKIQPAKLEDSAVYLCASSFLQGAGYNEQFFGPGTRLTVL.

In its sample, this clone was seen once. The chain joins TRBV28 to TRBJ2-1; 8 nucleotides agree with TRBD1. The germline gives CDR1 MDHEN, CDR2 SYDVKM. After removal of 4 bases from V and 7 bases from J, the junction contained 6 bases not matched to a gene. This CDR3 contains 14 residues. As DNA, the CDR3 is TGTGCCAGCAGTTCCATCAGGGGGCGGAATGAGCAGTTCTTC. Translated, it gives CASSSIRGRNEQFF.

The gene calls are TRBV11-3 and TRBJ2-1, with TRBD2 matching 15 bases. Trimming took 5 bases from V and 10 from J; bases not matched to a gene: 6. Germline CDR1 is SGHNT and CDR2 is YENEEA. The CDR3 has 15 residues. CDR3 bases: TGTGCCAGCAGCGCGGGACTAGCGGGAGGTGAGGAGCAGTTCTTC. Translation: CASSAGLAGGEEQFF.

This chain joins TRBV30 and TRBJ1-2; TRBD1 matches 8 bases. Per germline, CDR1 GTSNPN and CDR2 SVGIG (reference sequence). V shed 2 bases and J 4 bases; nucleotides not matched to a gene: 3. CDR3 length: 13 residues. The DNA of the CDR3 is TGTGCCTGGAGTCCAGGGGGCCTCTATGGCTACACCTTC. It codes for CAWSPGGLYGYTF.

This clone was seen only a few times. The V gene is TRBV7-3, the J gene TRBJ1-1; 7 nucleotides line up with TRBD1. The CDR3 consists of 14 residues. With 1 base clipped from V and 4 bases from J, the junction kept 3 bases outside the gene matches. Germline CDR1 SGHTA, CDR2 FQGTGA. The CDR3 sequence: CASSLIGGVTEAFF. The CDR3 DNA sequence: TGTGCCAGCAGCTTAATAGGGGGCGTCACTGAAGCTTTCTTT.

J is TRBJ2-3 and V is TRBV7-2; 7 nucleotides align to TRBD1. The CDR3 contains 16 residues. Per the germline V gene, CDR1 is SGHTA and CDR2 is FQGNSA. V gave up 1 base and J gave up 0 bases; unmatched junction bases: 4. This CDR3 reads CASSLVTGSSTDTQYF. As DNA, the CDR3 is TGTGCCAGCAGCTTAGTGACAGGGTCGAGCACAGATACGCAGTATTTT. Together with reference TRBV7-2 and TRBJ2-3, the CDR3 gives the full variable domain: GAGVSQSPSNKVTEKGKDVELRCDPISGHTALYWYRQSLGQGLEFLIYFQGNSAPDKSGLPSDRFSAERTGGSVSTLTIQRTQQEDSAVYLCASSLVTGSSTDTQYFGPGTRLTVL.

CDR3: CASSPSSGLTTGELFF. CDR3 bases: TGTGCCAGCAGCCCCTCCTCGGGACTCACCACCGGGGAGCTGTTTTTT. The chain employs TRBV7-9 and TRBJ2-2, with a possible D match to TRBD2 (6 bases). Trimming took 5 bases from V and 4 from J, leaving 17 bases between them. This CDR3 has 16 amino acids. CDR1 and CDR2 from the germline V gene are SEHNR and FQNEAQ (reference sequence). Filled out from reference TRBV7-9 and TRBJ2-2, the complete variable domain reads DTGVSQNPRHKITKRGQNVTFRCDPISEHNRLYWYRQTLGQGPEFLTYFQNEAQLEKSRLLSDRFSAERPKGSFSTLEIQRTEQGDSAMYLCASSPSSGLTTGELFFGEGSRLTVL.

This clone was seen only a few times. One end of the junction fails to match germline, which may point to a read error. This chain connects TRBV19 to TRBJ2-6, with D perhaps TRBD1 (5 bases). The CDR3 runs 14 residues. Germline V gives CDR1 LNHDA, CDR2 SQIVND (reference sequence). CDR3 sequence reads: CASSSVSGANGLTF. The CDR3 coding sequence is TGTGCCAGTAGTTCTGTCTCTGGGGCCAACGGCCTGACTTTC.

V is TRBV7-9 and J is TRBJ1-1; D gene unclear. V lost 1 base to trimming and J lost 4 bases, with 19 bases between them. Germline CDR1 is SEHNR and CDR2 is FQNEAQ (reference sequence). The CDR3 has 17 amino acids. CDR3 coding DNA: TGTGCCAGCAGCTTAGTTGGGAGCCGCACCCGGGGCACTGAAGCTTTCTTT. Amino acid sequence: CASSLVGSRTRGTEAFF. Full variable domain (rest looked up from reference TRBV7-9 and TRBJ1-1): DTGVSQNPRHKITKRGQNVTFRCDPISEHNRLYWYRQTLGQGPEFLTYFQNEAQLEKSRLLSDRFSAERPKGSFSTLEIQRTEQGDSAMYLCASSLVGSRTRGTEAFFGQGTRLTVV.

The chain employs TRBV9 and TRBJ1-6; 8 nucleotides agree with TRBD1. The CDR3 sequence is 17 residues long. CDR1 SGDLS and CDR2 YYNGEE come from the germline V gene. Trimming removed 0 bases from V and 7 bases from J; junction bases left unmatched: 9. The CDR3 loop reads CASSVAGTGGSNSPLHF. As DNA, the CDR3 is TGTGCCAGCAGCGTAGCTGGGACAGGAGGTAGCAATTCACCCCTCCACTTT.

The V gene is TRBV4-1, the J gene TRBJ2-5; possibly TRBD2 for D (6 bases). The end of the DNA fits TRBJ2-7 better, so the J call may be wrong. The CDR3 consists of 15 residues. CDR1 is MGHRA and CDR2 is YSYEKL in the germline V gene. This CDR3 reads CASRLGGGVPYEQYF. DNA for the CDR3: TGCGCCAGCAGATTGGGAGGAGGGGTCCCCTACGAGCAGTACTTC.